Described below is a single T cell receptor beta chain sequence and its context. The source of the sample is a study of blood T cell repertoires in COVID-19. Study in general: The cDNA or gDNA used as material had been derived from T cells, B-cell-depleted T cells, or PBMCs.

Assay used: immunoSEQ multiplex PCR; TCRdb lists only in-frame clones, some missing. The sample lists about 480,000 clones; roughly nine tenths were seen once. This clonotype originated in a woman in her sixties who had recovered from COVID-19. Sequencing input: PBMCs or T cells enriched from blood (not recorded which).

The DNA for the CDR3 is TGTGCCAGCAGCTCCCACCGGGAGACCCAGTACTTC. This encodes CASSSHRETQYF. The J gene is TRBJ2-5, the V gene TRBV11-2; D is unclear. Germline V gene lookup returns CDR1 SGHAT and CDR2 FQNNGV. Trimming shortened V by 4 bases and J by 5 bases, and 8 bases separated the two germline ends. The CDR3 is made up of 12 amino acids.